The sequence of this T cell receptor (beta chain) was determined in a study of T cells after yellow fever vaccination. Turning to the study itself: Fractions of limited cellularity were prepared by means of SMART-Seq v4 Ultra Low Input.

UMIs and a universal primer site were added when TCR cDNA was made by 5'RACE template switching. TCRdb used MiXCR to reprocess the 5' RACE reads, holding one entry per CDR3 protein. The sample lists around 320,000 distinct CDR3 sequences; about 10% were seen once. CDR3 length equals 16 residues. The germline gives CDR1 SNHLY, CDR2 FYNNEI. V dropped 2 bases and J dropped 1 base, with 12 bases sitting between them. Ten or more counts support this clonotype. The starting material was CD4+ T cells sorted from PBMCs, obtained 5 days after the yellow fever booster vaccination. The V gene is TRBV2, the J gene TRBJ1-5, with a possible D match to TRBD1 (5 bases). This TCR came from a man aged 18 to 29 who received the YFV17D yellow fever vaccine. The CDR3 DNA sequence: TGTGCCAGCAGTGAAATCCAGGGAGCGAGCAATCAGCCCCAGCATTTT. This translates into CASSEIQGASNQPQHF.